This T cell receptor (beta chain) was found in a study of early T cells in non-severe SARS-CoV-2 infection. On the study more broadly: Sequencing input comprised bulk RNA from unsorted whole blood; chain pairing was not available.

Findings and caveats of the study: VDJdb-based matching was biased toward anti-spike CD8 responses and missed private and CD4 specificities.

V was shortened by 5 bases and J by 3 bases, with 14 bases between the two germline ends. The V gene's germline CDR1 is SGHAT and CDR2 FQNNGV. The CDR3 contains 15 residues. The library protocol tagged individual cDNA molecules with unique molecular identifiers. TCRdb reprocessed the 5' RACE reads via MiXCR and lists one record per CDR3 protein. Of approximately 80,000 distinct CDR3 sequences in the sample, around 11% were seen once. In the case of this clonotype: Its antigen remains unidentified.

The specimen was whole blood, collected at baseline. The chain couples TRBV11-2 to TRBJ1-3; D may be TRBD1 (5 bases). The sequence came from an adult who was a healthcare worker with PCR-confirmed SARS-CoV-2 infection or an uninfected control (not recorded which). In nucleotides, the CDR3 is TGTGCCAGCAGCGCGTACAGGACCATTGGAAACACCATATATTTT. Amino acid sequence: CASSAYRTIGNTIYF.